These T cell receptor beta chains were read from a single sample in a study of blood T cell repertoires in COVID-19. This table comes from immunoSEQ multiplex PCR, and its TCRdb copy is limited to in-frame clones, with some not included. The data contain about 230,000 clones, roughly 89% of them seen just once; the ten biggest clones take up less than 4.5%. Sequenced material: PBMCs or T cells enriched from blood (not recorded which). All receptors come from a woman aged 25 to 45 with acute COVID-19. The conserved cysteine and the conserved F or W are not part of the CDR3 here.

V gene: TRBV12-3/TRBV12-4
J gene: TRBJ1-2
CDR3 protein: ASSTKVRDGYT

V gene: TRBV4-1
J gene: TRBJ2-3
CDR3 protein: ASSQDGPRATGTDTQY

V gene: TRBV18
J gene: TRBJ1-3
CDR3 protein: ASSPSLDRNSGNTIY

V gene: TRBV5-6
J gene: TRBJ1-1
CDR3 protein: ASSSKFYRLNTEAF

V gene: TRBV28
J gene: TRBJ2-3
CDR3 protein: ASRSGGTTDTQY

V gene: TRBV19
J gene: TRBJ1-2
CDR3 protein: ASTRPGQGNGYT

V gene: TRBV19
J gene: TRBJ2-7
CDR3 protein: ASSPGQHQDEQY

V gene: TRBV2
J gene: TRBJ1-4
CDR3 protein: ASSPGDTLEKLF

V gene: TRBV28
J gene: TRBJ1-1
CDR3 protein: AILTGGNTEAF

V gene: TRBV27
J gene: TRBJ1-1
CDR3 protein: ASSLSRGGEGTEAF

V gene: TRBV5-1
J gene: TRBJ2-7
CDR3 protein: ASSSATSAYEQY

V gene: TRBV14
J gene: TRBJ1-2
CDR3 protein: ASSPRTDYGYT

V gene: TRBV9
J gene: TRBJ1-5
CDR3 protein: ASSPGDNQPQH

V gene: TRBV5-1
J gene: TRBJ1-1
CDR3 protein: ASSEGQWNTEAF

V gene: TRBV27
J gene: TRBJ2-5
CDR3 protein: ASSPVEYQETQY

V gene: TRBV12-3/TRBV12-4
J gene: TRBJ2-7
CDR3 protein: ASSLARGYEQY

V gene: TRBV27
J gene: TRBJ2-7
CDR3 protein: ASRNLGGVHEQY

V gene: TRBV18
J gene: TRBJ1-5
CDR3 protein: ASSPTGANQPQH

V gene: TRBV11-2
J gene: TRBJ1-6
CDR3 protein: ASSLAGDSPLH

V gene: TRBV28
J gene: TRBJ2-7
CDR3 protein: ASLSGQGAREQY

V gene: TRBV29-1
J gene: TRBJ1-1
CDR3 protein: SVPRTGSTEAF

V gene: TRBV21-1
J gene: TRBJ1-2
CDR3 protein: ASSITAEPEGYT

V gene: TRBV25-1
J gene: TRBJ2-5
CDR3 protein: ASSEFGQETQY

V gene: TRBV10-3
J gene: TRBJ2-1
CDR3 protein: AISVAGGHDEQF

V gene: TRBV7-9
J gene: TRBJ2-7
CDR3 protein: ASSARDTEAGYEQY

V gene: TRBV10-3
J gene: TRBJ2-7
CDR3 protein: AISANYEQY